The sequence of this T cell receptor (beta chain) was determined in a study of vaccination and CD4 T cells after COVID-19. Documented time point: late sampling 161 to 241 days after vaccination in three convalescent patients. As for treatment: roughly nine-day PBMC culture with coronavirus spike peptide pools or control peptides (ViraFEST assay). Fresh IL-2 medium was used to replace half of the medium on days 3 and 7. The assay that was used to sequence DNA from cultured CD4+ T cells was the Oncomine TCR Beta short-read assay. TCRdb independently ran MiXCR on the PCR reads; one entry per CDR3 protein. There are over 20,000 distinct CDR3 sequences in the sample; about 31% occur only once, and approximately 3% lies in the top ten. In regard to this clonotype: What it recognizes is unknown.

Germline V gene sequence: CDR1 MNHEY, CDR2 SVGEGT. The CDR3 is 13 amino acids. Trimming took 8 bases from V and 3 from J; bases not matched to a gene: 3. Sequenced here: CD4+ T cells from blood, cultured in vitro, sampled about 7 months after SARS-CoV-2 vaccination. This receptor was taken from a human donor who had recovered from COVID-19. This chain connects TRBV6-2 or TRBV6-3 to TRBJ2-7; 11 bases map to TRBD1. DNA for the CDR3: TGTGCCAGCGGGGACAGGGGGTACTACGAGCAGTACTTC. Translated, it gives CASGDRGYYEQYF.